This entry lists 29 T cell receptor beta chains sequenced from one sample in a study of T cell responses to AZD1222 COVID-19 vaccine. Clones were read by immunoSEQ multiplex PCR, and TCRdb kept only the in-frame ones, dropping some. The sample has 170,000 or so clones; approximately 92% are singletons. The sequenced sample was peripheral blood, obtained 28 days after the second dose of the MenACWY control vaccine. The source is an adult who received the MenACWY meningococcal vaccine as a control.

This rearrangement joins TRBV6-2 or TRBV6-3 to TRBJ1-5; D remains unclear. The CDR3 has 14 amino acids. The germline V gene encodes CDR1 MNHEY and CDR2 SVGEGT. V lost 0 bases, J lost 10 bases, and 13 bases lay in between. Here the CDR3 DNA reads TGTGCCAGCAGTTACTCACCTACGACTTTTCCCCAGCATTTT. Its protein is CASSYSPTTFPQHF.

The V and J genes are TRBV28 and TRBJ1-6; TRBD1 aligns across 8 bases. The germline V gene encodes CDR1 MDHEN and CDR2 SYDVKM. V dropped 6 bases and J dropped 3; count of bases not matched to a gene: 4. This CDR3 has 15 amino acids. CDR3 residues: CASSTGTGYNSPLHF. CDR3 coding DNA: TGTGCCAGCAGCACCGGGACAGGCTATAATTCACCCCTCCACTTT.

This clone was seen once. V gene TRBV6-6 combines with J gene TRBJ1-5; 8 bases are shared with TRBD1. The germline V gene encodes CDR1 MNHNY and CDR2 SVGAGI (reference sequence). After removal of 2 bases from V and 1 base from J, the junction contained 4 bases not matched to a gene. CDR3 length: 16 amino acids. In nucleotides, the CDR3 is TGTGCCAGCAGTTACATTGACAGGGGCAGCAATCAGCCCCAGCATTTT. This encodes CASSYIDRGSNQPQHF.

The chain couples TRBV11-2 to TRBJ1-5, with unresolved D. The germline CDR1 and CDR2 sequences are SGHAT and FQNNGV. Trimming shortened V by 4 bases and J by 0 bases, and 4 bases separated the two germline ends. The CDR3 has 13 residues. In DNA form, the CDR3 reads TGTGCCAGCAGCTGGGGTAGCAATCAGCCCCAGCATTTT. This codes for CASSWGSNQPQHF. The full variable domain, in which reference TRBV11-2 and TRBJ1-5 provide the parts outside the CDR3, is EAGVAQSPRYKIIEKRQSVAFWCNPISGHATLYWYQQILGQGPKLLIQFQNNGVVDDSQLPKDRFSAERLKGVDSTLKIQPAKLEDSAVYLCASSWGSNQPQHFGDGTRLSIL.

This chain joins TRBV6-5 and TRBJ1-5; TRBD1 is a possible D gene (5 bases). CDR1 and CDR2 (germline): MNHEY, SVGAGI. Trimming pared 6 bases from V and 2 bases from J, leaving 11 bases between. The CDR3 has 14 amino acids. The CDR3 sequence is CASSGWDRNQPQHF. CDR3 bases: TGTGCCAGCAGCGGTTGGGACCGCAATCAGCCCCAGCATTTT.

The V and J genes are TRBV7-8 and TRBJ1-5; no clear D gene. Germline loops: CDR1 SGHVS, CDR2 FQNEAQ. V gave up 5 bases and J gave up 6 bases, with 11 bases separating them. The CDR3 consists of 13 residues. CDR3 DNA: TGTGCCAGCAGCCCAGCGGTGACTCAGCCCCAGCATTTT. It translates to CASSPAVTQPQHF.

The chain employs TRBV5-6 and TRBJ1-5; 7 nucleotides align to TRBD1. There are 16 residues in the CDR3. Unmatched junction bases numbered 10, after V lost 3 bases and J lost 4 bases. Germline CDR1 is SGHDT and CDR2 is YYEEEE. The CDR3 region has the DNA TGTGCCAGCAGCTCCTTACAGGGGAGAGTAAATCAGCCCCAGCATTTT. Protein sequence: CASSSLQGRVNQPQHF.

The chain carries TRBV2 and TRBJ1-2; 8 bases fit TRBD1. Germline V gives CDR1 SNHLY, CDR2 FYNNEI. The CDR3 is made up of 15 amino acids. The ends lost 4 bases at V and 4 bases at J; junction bases unmatched: 8. The CDR3 DNA reads as TGTGCCAGCAGTGTTGACAGGGGAGGTCCCTATGGCTACACCTTC. Translating gives CASSVDRGGPYGYTF.

This clone was seen a single time. The gene calls are TRBV6-5 and TRBJ1-1; perhaps TRBD1 as D (5 bases). Trimming cost V 9 bases and J 1 base, with 15 bases left between them. There are 14 residues in the CDR3. The germline V gene encodes CDR1 MNHEY and CDR2 SVGAGI. The chain's CDR3 is CASIPGTTNTEAFF. In DNA form, the CDR3 reads TGTGCCAGTATTCCCGGGACGACGAACACTGAAGCTTTCTTT.

The chain has TRBV5-1 and TRBJ1-1; a weak D match, TRBD1 (5 bases). Per the germline V gene, CDR1 is SGHRS and CDR2 is YFSETQ. This CDR3 comprises 15 residues. V was pared by 0 bases and J by 0 bases, with 9 bases between. The CDR3 is CASSLGGALNTEAFF. DNA of the CDR3: TGCGCCAGCAGCTTGGGCGGGGCATTGAACACTGAAGCTTTCTTT.

The chain carries TRBV5-1 and TRBJ1-4; 8 nucleotides match TRBD1. V shed 2 bases and J 8 bases; nucleotides not matched to a gene: 5. The CDR3 has 14 amino acids. Looked up from germline, CDR1 is SGHRS and CDR2 is YFSETQ. The CDR3 spells CASSLRQGSEKLFF. In DNA form, the CDR3 reads TGCGCCAGCAGCTTAAGACAGGGGAGCGAAAAACTGTTTTTT.

The rearrangement links TRBV28 to TRBJ1-5, with TRBD1 matching 10 bases. J lost 5 bases, V lost 4 bases, and 8 bases had no gene match. The CDR3 has 16 residues. Germline V gene sequence: CDR1 MDHEN, CDR2 SYDVKM. CDR3 DNA sequence: TGTGCCAGCAGTTCGGGGGACAGGGGCAGATATCAGCCCCAGCATTTT. It codes for CASSSGDRGRYQPQHF.

This clone ranks as medium-sized. The V call is TRBV6-2 or TRBV6-3, the J call TRBJ1-5; 7 bases are shared with TRBD1. CDR1 is MNHEY and CDR2 is SVGEGT in the germline V gene. The V gene end was trimmed by 5 bases and the J gene end by 6 bases; junction bases not matched to a gene: 7. The CDR3 has 14 residues. CDR3 bases: TGTGCCAGCAGTCAGTTACCAGGGGGTCAGCCCCAGCATTTT. The encoded protein is CASSQLPGGQPQHF.

This clone was seen a few times. The V call is TRBV28, the J call TRBJ2-3; TRBD2 matches at 9 bases. Germline values: CDR1 MDHEN, CDR2 SYDVKM. Germline trimming cut 9 bases from V and 5 bases from J; bases unmatched to any gene: 15. The CDR3 is 16 amino acids. The CDR3 DNA reads as TGTGCCAGTCCTACCCCGGGCGGGGGGGCCTTAGATACGCAGTATTTT. Encoded protein: CASPTPGGGALDTQYF.

The V gene is TRBV6-4, the J gene TRBJ2-7; 7 nucleotides agree with TRBD2. V lost 3 bases, J lost 0 bases, and 8 bases stayed unmatched. In germline, CDR1 is MRHNA, CDR2 SNTAGT. The CDR3 spans 16 residues. The CDR3 DNA sequence: TGTGCCAGCAGTGATGTCGGGGGGTCATCCTCCTACGAGCAGTACTTC. Protein product: CASSDVGGSSSYEQYF.

The chain links TRBV7-2 to TRBJ2-7; no firm D call. Germline-derived CDR1 and CDR2 are SGHTA and FQGNSA. The CDR3 is 12 residues long. Trimming took off 5 bases at V and 3 bases at J, with 8 bases between the two ends. CDR3 sequence (DNA): TGTGCCAGCAGCCCCGGCCGCTACGAGCAGTACTTC. Encoded protein: CASSPGRYEQYF.

The chain couples TRBV15 to TRBJ1-5; weak D call: TRBD1 (5 bases). Between the trimmed V and J ends, which lost 0 bases and 5 bases, there was a span of 17 bases. This CDR3 is built from 17 residues. The germline CDR1 and CDR2 sequences are LNHNV and YYDKDF (reference sequence). CDR3 DNA sequence: TGTGCCACCAGCAGAGATCGGTTAGGGGCGAGTTATCAGCCCCAGCATTTT. As protein: CATSRDRLGASYQPQHF.

This sequence joins TRBV30 and TRBJ1-5, with TRBD1 as a possible D gene (5 bases). CDR1 and CDR2 (germline): GTSNPN, SVGIG (reference sequence). The V gene lost 1 base and the J gene lost 7 bases, with 11 bases spanning the gap. This CDR3 is 13 amino acids long. CDR3 in DNA: TGTGCCTGGAGTGGCAGGGTTGGACAGCCCCAGCATTTT. Protein product: CAWSGRVGQPQHF.

The V and J genes are TRBV28 and TRBJ1-1, with 8 bases fitting TRBD1. The CDR3 sequence is 15 residues long. J lost 3 bases, V lost 7 bases, and 10 bases had no gene match. Germline values: CDR1 MDHEN, CDR2 SYDVKM. The CDR3 sequence: CASTLDWTGYTEAFF. CDR3 bases: TGTGCCAGCACGTTGGATTGGACAGGGTACACTGAAGCTTTCTTT.

The chain uses TRBV6-1 and TRBJ1-2; D is ambiguous. The V end was cut by 1 base, the J end by 8 bases, with 11 bases between. In germline, CDR1 is MNHNS, CDR2 SASEGT. This CDR3 comprises 13 residues. The CDR3 reads CASSEDRRWGYTF. CDR3 nucleotide sequence: TGTGCCAGCAGTGAAGATCGTCGTTGGGGCTACACCTTC.

The chain uses TRBV19 and TRBJ2-1, with TRBD2 matching over 13 bases. The germline V gene has CDR1 LNHDA and CDR2 SQIVND (reference sequence). The CDR3 contains 18 residues. J was trimmed by 8 bases and V by 5 bases; bases with no gene match: 15. The CDR3 DNA is TGTGCCAGTAGTTCCGGGACTAGCGGGGCCTCGGTCTTCTATGAGCAGTTCTTC. Encoded protein: CASSSGTSGASVFYEQFF.

J is TRBJ1-2 and V is TRBV29-1; D perhaps matches TRBD1 (5 bases). With 6 bases removed from V and 12 bases from J, the gap between germline ends came to 17 bases. The CDR3 extends over 11 amino acids. Germline CDR1 and CDR2: SQVTM and ANQGSEA. This CDR3 reads CSVPDRDGDTF. CDR3 bases: TGCAGCGTCCCAGACCGGGACGGAGACACCTTC.

The V gene is TRBV9, the J gene TRBJ2-2, with D possibly matching TRBD1 (6 bases). Trimming pared 3 bases from V and 7 bases from J, leaving 10 bases between. CDR1 is SGDLS, CDR2 YYNGEE, per germline. The CDR3 totals 13 residues. The CDR3 protein is CASSAARGGELFF. The CDR3 bases are TGTGCCAGCAGCGCCGCCAGGGGCGGGGAGCTGTTTTTT.

This chain joins TRBV6-1 and TRBJ1-3; D is unresolved. This CDR3 is built from 15 residues. V was shortened by 2 bases and J by 0 bases, with 8 bases between the two germline ends. Germline values: CDR1 MNHNS, CDR2 SASEGT. CDR3 in amino acids: CASSEFPGSGNTIYF. The CDR3 DNA follows: TGTGCCAGCAGTGAATTTCCGGGCTCTGGAAACACCATATATTTT.

For the CDR3, the DNA is TGTGCCAGCAGCACCGTCGTCCCAACAGACACCTACGAGCAGTACTTC. Translated, it gives CASSTVVPTDTYEQYF. V is TRBV5-5 and J is TRBJ2-7; no reliable D call. The CDR3 extends over 16 amino acids. V was cut by 4 bases and J by 2 bases, with 19 bases left in between. Germline V gene data show CDR1 as SGHKS and CDR2 as YYEKEE (reference sequence).

This chain connects TRBV6-5 to TRBJ1-4; D is undetermined. Trimming stripped 6 bases from V and 4 bases from J, with 12 bases between. CDR1 MNHEY and CDR2 SVGAGI come from the germline V gene. The CDR3 runs 14 residues. The DNA for the CDR3 is TGTGCCAGCAGAGACCGGGTACTTAATGAAAAACTGTTTTTT. Translation gives CASRDRVLNEKLFF.

The rearrangement uses TRBV27 and TRBJ2-7, with D uncertain. The CDR3 consists of 13 residues. Germline CDR1 reads MNHEY; CDR2 reads SMNVEV (reference sequence). Trimming removed 0 bases from V and 3 bases from J, with 6 bases in between. The CDR3 DNA reads TGTGCCAGCAGTTTATCCCGGGTCTACGAGCAGTACTTC. This gives the protein CASSLSRVYEQYF.

Only a few counts were recorded for this clone. The chain has TRBV3-1 (or the pseudogene TRBV3-2) and TRBJ1-2, with D perhaps TRBD1 (5 bases). CDR1 and CDR2 (germline): LGHDT, YNNKEL (reference sequence). CDR3 length: 13 residues. V lost 5 bases to trimming and J lost 1 base, with 8 bases between them. The CDR3 protein is CASSVTVNYGYTF. The CDR3 coding sequence is TGTGCCAGCAGCGTGACAGTTAACTATGGCTACACCTTC.

This clone was counted a few times. This chain uses TRBV5-6 with TRBJ1-2; TRBD1 matches 10 bases. Germline CDR1 reads SGHDT; CDR2 reads YYEEEE. V shed 2 bases and J 7 bases; nucleotides not matched to a gene: 8. The CDR3 loop spans 15 amino acids. CDR3 sequence (DNA): TGTGCCAGCAGCTTAGCCGGGACAGGGGATCTTGGCTACACCTTC. Protein: CASSLAGTGDLGYTF.